Many counts were recorded for the clone carrying this T cell receptor (beta chain). Researchers prepared the TCRbeta library using unique molecular identifiers, the study reports. A single record per CDR3 protein comes from TCRdb applying MiXCR to the PCR reads. This table holds about 240,000 distinct CDR3 sequences, about 25% found once. CDR1 is DFQATT, CDR2 SNEGSKA, per germline (reference sequence). This CDR3 comprises 13 residues. V gave up 6 bases and J gave up 4 bases; unmatched junction bases: 1. The data originate from a study of T-cell reconstitution after alpha-beta-depleted transplantation in children.

Sequenced here: PBMCs, sampled before TCRalphabeta/CD19-depleted stem cell transplant. The TCR was taken from a girl between 2 and 10 years old with Fanconi anemia, due to receive a stem cell transplant. The chain combines TRBV20-1 with TRBJ2-1; 12 nucleotides match TRBD2. CDR3 bases: TGCAGTGCCGGACTAGCGGGATACAATGAGCAGTTCTTC. Translation: CSAGLAGYNEQFF.